A selection of T cell receptor beta chains follows, all from one sample in a study of cytomegalovirus exposure and HLA in healthy donors. Clones were read by immunoSEQ multiplex PCR, and TCRdb kept only the in-frame ones, dropping some. Here the sample spans 200,000 to 250,000 clones, about 89% being singletons. Sequencing used PBMCs. These receptors came from a woman aged 18-35 years in good health and CMV-seronegative. Both conserved end residues are part of each CDR3. The D gene is left open where the match is weak. The size entry is marked missing in some rows and otherwise reads once, few, many or a size class.

D gene	clone size	J gene	V gene	CDR3 DNA	CDR3 protein
NA	few	TRBJ2-7	TRBV7-6	TGTGCCAGCAGCCCGAACAGACAGGTCTACGAGCAGTACTTC	CASSPNRQVYEQYF
TRBD2	NA	TRBJ2-1	TRBV10-1	TGCGCCAGCAGTGTAGCGGGAGGGAACAATGAGCAGTTCTTC	CASSVAGGNNEQFF
TRBD2	NA	TRBJ2-1	TRBV7-3	TGTGCCAGCAGCTTAAGTGTGGGACTAGATTTCAATGAGCAGTTCTTC	CASSLSVGLDFNEQFF
TRBD2	NA	TRBJ2-3	TRBV9	TGTGCCAGCAGCGTTAGAGGACTAGCGGGAGGTACAGATACGCAGTATTTT	CASSVRGLAGGTDTQYF
NA	NA	TRBJ1-5	TRBV28	TGTGCCAGCAGTTACCCCTACTCTAATCAGCCCCAGCATTTT	CASSYPYSNQPQHF
NA	NA	TRBJ2-1	TRBV30	TGTGCCTGGAGTGGGAGCGGACCATGGGGGACACGGGACAATGAGCAGTTCTTC	CAWSGSGPWGTRDNEQFF
TRBD1	once	TRBJ1-6	TRBV7-9	TGTGCCAGCCGGAGCAGGGGGCCGGATTCACCCCTCCACTTT	CASRSRGPDSPLHF
NA	NA	TRBJ1-5	TRBV13	TGTGCCAGCAGCTTAGCTGGCAGCAATCAGCCCCAGCATTTT	CASSLAGSNQPQHF
TRBD1	NA	TRBJ1-5	TRBV7-9	TGTGCCAGCAGCTTAGGGGACAGGGAAAGGCAGCCCCAGCATTTT	CASSLGDRERQPQHF
TRBD1	NA	TRBJ2-1	TRBV29-1	TGCAGCGTTGATGCGACAGGGGGCTGGTCAGATGGGGCTAGGATAGCGGGTGAGCAGTTCTTC	CSVDATGGWSDGARIAGEQFF
NA	NA	TRBJ2-7	TRBV14	TGTGCCAGCAGCCACGCCAGCTCCTACGAGCAGTACTTC	CASSHASSYEQYF
NA	NA	TRBJ2-1	TRBV7-3	TGTGCCAGCAGCTCCGGGGGTAGTTCAAATGAGCAGTTCTTC	CASSSGGSSNEQFF
NA	NA	TRBJ2-7	TRBV6-5	TGTGCCAGCAGGCACCCCGGGTTTCAAACCTACGAGCAGTACTTC	CASRHPGFQTYEQYF
NA	NA	TRBJ2-3	TRBV7-2	TGTGCCAGCAGCGATCCCGTAGCAGATACGCAGTATTTT	CASSDPVADTQYF
NA	NA	TRBJ2-3	TRBV7-8	TGTGCCAGCAGCTTTATCAAACAGGCCAGGGGAGATACGCAGTATTTT	CASSFIKQARGDTQYF
TRBD2	NA	TRBJ2-1	TRBV4-2	TGTGCCAGCAGCCAAGAATTAGCTAGCGGGGGGGGTGAGCAGTTCTTC	CASSQELASGGGEQFF
NA	once	TRBJ1-2	TRBV18	TGTGCCAGCTCACCCGGCTACCTACAGGGAGTCTATGGCTACACCTTC	CASSPGYLQGVYGYTF
TRBD1	NA	TRBJ2-6	TRBV29-1	TGCAGCGTTACAGGGGCTGGGGCCAACGTCCTGACTTTC	CSVTGAGANVLTF
TRBD2	NA	TRBJ2-5	TRBV10-3	TGTGCCATCAGTGAGGCGGGGGGTGATGAGACCCAGTACTTC	CAISEAGGDETQYF
TRBD1	NA	TRBJ2-7	TRBV5-1	TGCGCCAGCAGCCCCACAACCGACAGGGGGCGATCCCTCTCCTACGAGCAGTACTTC	CASSPTTDRGRSLSYEQYF
TRBD1	NA	TRBJ1-1	TRBV7-9	TGTGCCAGCAGGGCGGACAGGGCAATATCCGGGGGTGAAGCTTTCTTT	CASRADRAISGGEAFF
NA	NA	TRBJ2-6	TRBV7-2	TGTGCCAGCAGCTTAGAAGGGGGCGGGGTGGGAGCTGGGGCCAACGTCCTGACTTTC	CASSLEGGGVGAGANVLTF
NA	NA	TRBJ2-7	TRBV5-5	TGTGCCAGCAGCCTGACCGGTGGACATGGCCACTACGAGCAGTACTTC	CASSLTGGHGHYEQYF
NA	NA	TRBJ1-2	TRBV5-1	TGCGCCAGCAGCTTGAGACAGAACTATGGCTACACCTTC	CASSLRQNYGYTF
TRBD1	few	TRBJ1-1	TRBV27	TGTGCCAGCAGCTACTCGGGACAGCCGAACACTGAAGCTTTCTTT	CASSYSGQPNTEAFF
TRBD1	NA	TRBJ2-1	TRBV19	TGTGCCAGTAGTATGGGACAGGGGTGGAATGAGCAGTTCTTC	CASSMGQGWNEQFF
TRBD2	few	TRBJ2-1	TRBV4-3	TGCGCCAGCAGCCAAGGACTAGCTGTCTACAATGAGCAGTTCTTC	CASSQGLAVYNEQFF
NA	NA	TRBJ1-5	TRBV9	TGTGCCAGCAGCGTAGGTTCCTATCAGCCCCAGCATTTT	CASSVGSYQPQHF
TRBD1	NA	TRBJ1-2	TRBV29-1	TGCAGCGTCGACAGGGGGCCCTCTGATGGCTACACCTTC	CSVDRGPSDGYTF
NA	NA	TRBJ1-1	TRBV5-1	TGCGCCAGCGAGGCCGATAGGGGCACTGAAGCTTTCTTT	CASEADRGTEAFF
TRBD1	NA	TRBJ2-2	TRBV5-6	TGTGCCAGCAGCTACCGGACAGGGGTCACCGGGGAGCTGTTTTTT	CASSYRTGVTGELFF
TRBD2	NA	TRBJ2-2	TRBV15	TGTGCCACCAGCACTACTAGCGGGAGGGCCCTCGGGGAGCTGTTTTTT	CATSTTSGRALGELFF
NA	NA	TRBJ1-3	TRBV2	TGTGCCAGCAGTGGACGGAGAAGTGGAAACACCATATATTTT	CASSGRRSGNTIYF
TRBD1	once	TRBJ2-5	TRBV7-6	TGTGCCAGCAGCTTAGTGAGGACAGGGGAGACCCAGTACTTC	CASSLVRTGETQYF
TRBD1	once	TRBJ1-4	TRBV7-6	TGTGCCAGCAGCCGCCGAGGGACAGTTGGGGTTAATGAAAAACTGTTTTTT	CASSRRGTVGVNEKLFF
NA	NA	TRBJ2-2	TRBV11-2	TGTGCCAGCAGGAAGGAGGGACGGACGAACACCGGGGAGCTGTTTTTT	CASRKEGRTNTGELFF
TRBD1	few	TRBJ1-4	TRBV6-5	TGTGCCAGCAGTTTATCCGGGACAGGGGATGAAAAACTGTTTTTT	CASSLSGTGDEKLFF
NA	NA	TRBJ1-5	TRBV5-5	TGTGCCAGCAGCTTGGGGACAGACCGCCGTCAGCCCCAGCATTTT	CASSLGTDRRQPQHF
NA	NA	TRBJ2-1	TRBV4-1	TGCGCCAGCAGCCAAGCTGAGAGTGGGAGCTCCTACAATGAGCAGTTCTTC	CASSQAESGSSYNEQFF
TRBD1	NA	TRBJ2-4	TRBV5-4	TGTGCCAGCAGAGGGGACAGGAGCTCGAACATTCAGTACTTC	CASRGDRSSNIQYF
NA	NA	TRBJ1-3	TRBV5-6	TGTGCCAGCAGCTTGGACCGGGACGGGACATTTCGAAACACCATATATTTT	CASSLDRDGTFRNTIYF
NA	once	TRBJ1-6	TRBV9	TGTGCCAGCAGCGTAAGTTGGCAGTATAATTCACCCCTCCACTTT	CASSVSWQYNSPLHF
TRBD1	NA	TRBJ2-7	TRBV29-1	TGCAGCGTTGAACAGGGGACAGGAACCTACGAGCAGTACTTC	CSVEQGTGTYEQYF
TRBD2	NA	TRBJ2-5	TRBV10-3	TGTGCCATCAGTGGACTAGCGGGAGGTCAAGAGACCCAGTACTTC	CAISGLAGGQETQYF
TRBD2	NA	TRBJ2-5	TRBV5-4	TGTGCCAGCAGCTTTGCGGGGGGAAGGCAAGAGACCCAGTACTTC	CASSFAGGRQETQYF
TRBD2	NA	TRBJ2-7	TRBV5-8	TGTGCCAGCAGCTTGGCACTGGCTAGCGGATACTCCTACGAGCAGTACTTC	CASSLALASGYSYEQYF
TRBD2	NA	TRBJ2-5	TRBV13	TGTGCCAGCAGCTCCCCAGCGGGAGAGGAGAAGACCCAGTACTTC	CASSSPAGEEKTQYF
TRBD2	NA	TRBJ2-1	TRBV6-6	TGTGCCAGCATTGGACTAGCGGAGACCCCCCACAATGAGCAGTTCTTC	CASIGLAETPHNEQFF
NA	few	TRBJ2-2	TRBV7-2	TGTGCCAGCAGAACTCCGGGACTGGGGAAAAGGGGGGAGCTGTTTTTT	CASRTPGLGKRGELFF
TRBD1	NA	TRBJ1-4	TRBV7-2	TGTGCCAGCAGCTTAGCGCTGGGACAGGGGAATGAAAAACTGTTTTTT	CASSLALGQGNEKLFF
TRBD2	NA	TRBJ2-7	TRBV5-4	TGTGCCAGCAGCTTACAAGCGGGGATGGACGAGCAGTACTTC	CASSLQAGMDEQYF
TRBD2	NA	TRBJ2-1	TRBV11-3	TGTGCCAGCAGCTTAGGGACTAGCGGCACTATACTGGTCAATGAGCAGTTCTTC	CASSLGTSGTILVNEQFF
NA	NA	TRBJ1-2	TRBV12-5	TGTGCTAGTGGAAGGACAGCGACTCTCACCTTC	CASGRTATLTF